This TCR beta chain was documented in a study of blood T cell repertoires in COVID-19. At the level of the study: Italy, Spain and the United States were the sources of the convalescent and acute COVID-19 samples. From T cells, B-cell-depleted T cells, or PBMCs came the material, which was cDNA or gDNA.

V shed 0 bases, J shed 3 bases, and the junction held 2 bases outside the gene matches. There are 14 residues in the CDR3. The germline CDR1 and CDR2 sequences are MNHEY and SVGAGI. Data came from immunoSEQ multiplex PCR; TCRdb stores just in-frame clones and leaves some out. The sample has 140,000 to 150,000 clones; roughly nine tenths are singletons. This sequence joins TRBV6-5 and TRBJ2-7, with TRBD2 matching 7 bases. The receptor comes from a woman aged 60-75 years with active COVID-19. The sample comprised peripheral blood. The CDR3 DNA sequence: TGTGCCAGCAGTTACTCAGGACTAGGCTACGAGCAGTACTTC. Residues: CASSYSGLGYEQYF.